This T cell receptor beta chain was profiled in a study of PD-1 blockade in classical Hodgkin lymphoma. Study-wide points: Still unresolved is the cause of the repertoire differences, which may be disease activity or prior therapy. Baseline TCR diversity was reportedly lower in newly diagnosed patients than healthy donors.

Described time point: newly diagnosed, previously untreated cHL patient sample. Clones were sequenced by immunoSEQ multiplex PCR, and TCRdb holds only the in-frame ones, with some missing. The table has approximately 45,000 clones, roughly 91% seen once; the top ten hold 4.5% to 6%. A word on this clone: Its specificity is unknown.

This CDR3 is 17 amino acids long. Per the germline V gene, CDR1 is MGHRA and CDR2 is YSYEKL. The V end was cut by 0 bases, the J end by 2 bases, with 16 bases between. Sequenced: peripheral blood mononuclear cells (PBMCs). The chain employs TRBV4-1 and TRBJ1-2, with D maybe TRBD1 (6 bases). The source is a human donor with classical Hodgkin lymphoma. The CDR3 DNA reads as TGCGCCAGCAGCCAAGATGCGGGGGCGAATCCAAACTATGGCTACACCTTC. Protein: CASSQDAGANPNYGYTF.